The entry that follows covers one TCR beta chain sequence. Its antigen remains unidentified. The PCR used 60 Vbeta and 13 Jbeta primers. Profiled with immunoSEQ multiplex PCR; TCRdb holds only in-frame clones, not every one. The sample consists of about 200,000 clones, approximately 82% of them appearing once. CDR3 length: 14 amino acids. The V end was cut by 6 bases, the J end by 4 bases, with 15 bases between. CDR1 is LNHDA, CDR2 SQIVND, per germline (reference sequence). This entry comes from a study of cytomegalovirus exposure and HLA in healthy donors. General study findings and limits: Rare TCR sequences dominated, though some public TCRs recurred in many donors.

This rearrangement joins TRBV19 to TRBJ1-1; D uncertain. The origin of this receptor is a woman under 30 in good health and CMV-seronegative. The sample comprised PBMCs. As DNA, the CDR3 is TGTGCCAGTAGCCGCCGGCGGGATTCCACTGAAGCTTTCTTT. Translating it yields CASSRRRDSTEAFF.